These 24 T cell receptor beta chains were all obtained from the same sample, sequenced in a study of beta chain features in type 1 diabetes. All of the isolated RNA was reverse transcribed, so expressed TCRB transcripts were sequenced. The assay was immunoSEQ multiplex PCR, and TCRdb's table has in-frame clones only and misses some. The sample shows 300,000 to 350,000 clones, 15% to 20% of them seen only once. The source material was naive CD4+ T cells from blood. These receptors were collected from a woman aged 18-30 years in good health.

The V gene is TRBV28, the J gene TRBJ2-3; TRBD2 agrees at 9 bases. The CDR3 totals 17 residues. The trim removed 5 bases at V and 4 bases at J, leaving 13 bases unmatched. Per germline, CDR1 MDHEN and CDR2 SYDVKM. CDR3 in DNA: TGTGCCAGCAGTCCTATTTTAGCGGGAGTAAGGTCAGATACGCAGTATTTT. The encoded protein is CASSPILAGVRSDTQYF.

The V and J genes are TRBV4-1 and TRBJ1-5; D unclear. In germline, CDR1 is MGHRA, CDR2 YSYEKL. The CDR3 extends over 11 amino acids. Trimming took off 5 bases at V and 3 bases at J, with 2 bases between the two ends. The CDR3, as DNA: TGCGCCAGCAGCTACAATCAGCCCCAGCATTTT. It encodes CASSYNQPQHF.

The chain is built from TRBV27 and TRBJ1-1; D call uncertain. This CDR3 contains 15 residues. The V gene's germline CDR1 is MNHEY and CDR2 SMNVEV (reference sequence). Trimming stripped 1 base from V and 0 bases from J, with 9 bases between. CDR3 protein: CASSLLPSLNTEAFF. The CDR3, as DNA: TGTGCCAGCAGTTTATTGCCAAGCCTGAACACTGAAGCTTTCTTT.

This clone was seen more than once but under ten times. V and J are TRBV4-2 and TRBJ2-6; perhaps TRBD1 as D (6 bases). Per the germline V gene, CDR1 is LGHNA and CDR2 is YNFKEQ. The CDR3 totals 18 residues. With 0 bases removed from V and 3 bases from J, the gap between germline ends came to 15 bases. CDR3 nucleotides: TGTGCCAGCAGCCAAGATGCCAGGGGCTTTGGTGGGGCCAACGTCCTGACTTTC. Translating gives CASSQDARGFGGANVLTF.

There are a few counts of this clone. The rearrangement links TRBV5-4 to TRBJ2-1, with TRBD2 identical over 13 bases. The CDR3 totals 15 residues. V trimming: 4 bases; J trimming: 6 bases; junction bases outside the gene matches: 4. Per germline, CDR1 SGHNT and CDR2 YYREEE (reference sequence). Here the CDR3 DNA reads TGTGCCAGCAGCCCCGGACTAGCGGGAGTCAATGAGCAGTTCTTC. This gives the protein CASSPGLAGVNEQFF. Combining the CDR3 with reference TRBV5-4 and TRBJ2-1 gives the whole variable domain ETGVTQSPTHLIKTRGQQVTLRCSSQSGHNTVSWYQQALGQGPQFIFQYYREEENGRGNFPPRFSGLQFPNYSSELNVNALELDDSALYLCASSPGLAGVNEQFFGPGTRLTVL.

This rearrangement joins TRBV18 to TRBJ2-1, with 13 nucleotides matching TRBD2. With 5 bases clipped from V and 6 bases from J, the junction kept 7 bases outside the gene matches. The CDR3 length is 16 residues. CDR1 is KGHSH, CDR2 LQKENI, per germline. CDR3 coding DNA: TGTGCCAGCTCATCCCAGACTAGCGGGGGGATCAATGAGCAGTTCTTC. Translated: CASSSQTSGGINEQFF.

The J gene is TRBJ1-3, the V gene TRBV29-1; 10 bases match TRBD1. J gave up 7 bases and V 3 bases, and 6 bases lay outside the gene matches. Germline V gives CDR1 SQVTM, CDR2 ANQGSEA. The CDR3 contains 14 residues. The CDR3 sequence: CSVEETGGGNTIYF. CDR3 bases: TGCAGCGTTGAGGAGACAGGGGGCGGGAACACCATATATTTT.

This clone turned up a few times. V gene TRBV5-5 combines with J gene TRBJ2-7; a weak D match, TRBD1 (5 bases). The germline V and J ends were trimmed by 3 bases and 2 bases, with 9 bases remaining between them. Germline V gene data show CDR1 as SGHKS and CDR2 as YYEKEE (reference sequence). There are 13 residues in the CDR3. The CDR3 nucleotides are TGTGCCAGCAGCTCTACAGGCGCCTACGAGCAGTACTTC. Its protein is CASSSTGAYEQYF.

The V call is TRBV11-3, the J call TRBJ1-1; D gene ambiguous. This CDR3 is built from 14 residues. CDR1 SGHNT and CDR2 YENEEA come from the germline V gene. Between the trimmed V and J ends, which lost 1 base and 2 bases, there was a span of 8 bases. CDR3 residues: CASSLARVNTEAFF. DNA for the CDR3: TGTGCCAGCAGCTTAGCTCGGGTAAACACTGAAGCTTTCTTT.

The chain recombines TRBV6-5 with TRBJ1-2; 7 positions agree with TRBD1. From germline, CDR1 is MNHEY and CDR2 SVGAGI. V shed 6 bases, J shed 5 bases, and the junction held 6 bases outside the gene matches. There are 13 residues in the CDR3. DNA for the CDR3: TGTGCCAGCAGCCCCAGGGACAGATATGGCTACACCTTC. It specifies CASSPRDRYGYTF.

The chain links TRBV7-9 to TRBJ1-5, with D possibly TRBD1 on 5 matching bases. Germline V gene sequence: CDR1 SEHNR, CDR2 FQNEAQ (reference sequence). This CDR3 has 12 residues. The V gene lost 5 bases and the J gene lost 6 bases, with 8 bases spanning the gap. In DNA, the CDR3 is TGTGCCAGCAGCACAGGACCTCAGCCCCAGCATTTT. Amino acid sequence: CASSTGPQPQHF.

The chain carries TRBV2 and TRBJ1-2; no reliable D call. Germline V gene data show CDR1 as SNHLY and CDR2 as FYNNEI. The CDR3 runs 13 residues. Trimming stripped 3 bases from V and 2 bases from J, with 7 bases between. CDR3 in amino acids: CASSEAVNYGYTF. The DNA of the CDR3 is TGTGCCAGCAGTGAGGCGGTCAACTATGGCTACACCTTC.

This clone was counted only a few times. V and J are TRBV7-2 and TRBJ2-5; TRBD2 matches 7 bases. Per the germline V gene, CDR1 is SGHTA and CDR2 is FQGNSA. The CDR3 covers 14 residues. The ends lost 4 bases at V and 5 bases at J; junction bases unmatched: 7. The CDR3, as DNA: TGTGCCAGCAGCTGGCAGAGCGGGGAGGAGACCCAGTACTTC. Its translation is CASSWQSGEETQYF.

The CDR3 sequence: CSASDRGAFF. In nucleotides, the CDR3 is TGCAGTGCTTCCGACAGGGGAGCTTTCTTT. The chain combines TRBV20-1 with TRBJ1-1, with 8 nucleotides matching TRBD1. V shed 5 bases and J 10 bases; nucleotides not matched to a gene: 3. The germline CDR1 and CDR2 sequences are DFQATT and SNEGSKA (reference sequence). The CDR3 sequence is 10 residues long.

This clone was counted only a few times. This chain joins TRBV5-1 and TRBJ2-1, with D maybe TRBD1 (5 bases). The CDR3 contains 14 residues. Germline V lookup: CDR1 SGHRS, CDR2 YFSETQ. V was cut by 0 bases and J by 9 bases, with 13 bases left in between. CDR3 protein: CASSLGQGKSEQFF. DNA for the CDR3: TGCGCCAGCAGCTTGGGGCAGGGTAAGAGTGAGCAGTTCTTC.

This clone was counted between two and nine times. The V call is TRBV27, the J call TRBJ2-7; D remains ambiguous. This CDR3 comprises 17 residues. Germline assignment: CDR1 MNHEY and CDR2 SMNVEV (reference sequence). V was cut by 8 bases and J by 4 bases, with 27 bases left in between. The DNA of the CDR3 is TGTGCCAGCCAGGTCCGGTTTGGTGGTGGGCTCTCTTACGAGCAGTACTTC. Its translation: CASQVRFGGGLSYEQYF.

This clone was detected only a few times. The rearrangement uses TRBV30 and TRBJ1-1, with no clear D. The germline CDR1 and CDR2 sequences are GTSNPN and SVGIG (reference sequence). The CDR3 is 13 amino acids. V lost 5 bases, J lost 5 bases, and 15 bases lay in between. The CDR3 nucleotides are TGTGCCTGGTCCCGAACCCAGTTGACTGAAGCTTTCTTT. Protein: CAWSRTQLTEAFF.

Only a few counts were recorded for this clone. This chain links TRBV30 with TRBJ2-3; D gene uncertain. The V gene lost 3 bases and the J gene lost 6 bases, with 22 bases spanning the gap. From germline, CDR1 is GTSNPN and CDR2 SVGIG (reference sequence). The CDR3 runs to 16 residues. CDR3 loop: CAWSPQISPTGDTQYF. The CDR3 region has the DNA TGTGCCTGGAGCCCCCAGATTAGCCCAACCGGGGATACGCAGTATTTT.

There are a few counts of this clone. The chain couples TRBV29-1 to TRBJ2-1; 8 positions agree with TRBD1. The junction had 6 bases not matched to a gene; V was cut back by 4 bases and J by 4 bases. This CDR3 contains 14 residues. Per the germline V gene, CDR1 is SQVTM and CDR2 is ANQGSEA. The CDR3 DNA reads as TGCAGCGTTGCCGTACAGGGGGATTACAATGAGCAGTTCTTC. Translating gives CSVAVQGDYNEQFF.

This chain connects TRBV5-6 to TRBJ1-5; D is unresolved. V was cut by 2 bases and J by 6 bases, with 12 bases left in between. The CDR3 spans 14 residues. Germline loops: CDR1 SGHDT, CDR2 YYEEEE. CDR3 bases: TGTGCCAGCAGCTTTCGAGGGCTCGCTCAGCCCCAGCATTTT. Translation: CASSFRGLAQPQHF.

V usage is TRBV7-9 and J usage is TRBJ2-1; 13 nucleotides match TRBD2. This CDR3 has 14 residues. Trimming cost V 8 bases and J 7 bases; bases outside gene matches: 5. Germline-derived CDR1 and CDR2 are SEHNR and FQNEAQ (reference sequence). The CDR3, as DNA: TGTGCCAGCGAGACTAGCGGGGGGCTAAATGAGCAGTTCTTC. Protein product: CASETSGGLNEQFF.

The chain uses TRBV5-1 and TRBJ1-2; a possible D gene is TRBD1 (6 bases). This CDR3 is built from 14 residues. Germline CDR1 reads SGHRS; CDR2 reads YFSETQ. The V gene lost 2 bases and the J gene lost 3 bases, with 11 bases spanning the gap. DNA of the CDR3: TGCGCCAGCAGCTTTGGGACATCGGACTATGGCTACACCTTC. Residues: CASSFGTSDYGYTF.

The chain joins TRBV14 to TRBJ1-1; perhaps TRBD1 as D (6 bases). Per the germline V gene, CDR1 is SGHDN and CDR2 is FVKESK. This CDR3 spans 14 amino acids. Deletions cut 5 bases from V and 6 bases from J, with 16 bases between. For the CDR3, the DNA is TGTGCCAGCAGCTACGCAGGGGTTGGGTCTGAAGCTTTCTTT. Its translation is CASSYAGVGSEAFF.

The chain joins TRBV9 to TRBJ2-1; TRBD2 matches at 12 bases. CDR3 length equals 15 residues. Germline CDR1 SGDLS, CDR2 YYNGEE. V lost 4 bases to trimming and J lost 6 bases; unmatched junction nucleotides: 5. The CDR3 loop is CASSLRLAGANEQFF. The CDR3, as DNA: TGTGCCAGCAGCTTACGACTAGCGGGAGCCAATGAGCAGTTCTTC. Supplemented by reference TRBV9 and TRBJ2-1, the full variable domain reads DSGVTQTPKHLITATGQRVTLRCSPRSGDLSVYWYQQSLDQGLQFLIQYYNGEERAKGNILERFSAQQFPDLHSELNLSSLELGDSALYFCASSLRLAGANEQFFGPGTRLTVL.